The 29 T cell receptor beta chains reported below all come from one sample, sequenced in a study of PD-1 blockade in classical Hodgkin lymphoma. Clones were read by immunoSEQ multiplex PCR, and TCRdb kept only the in-frame ones, dropping some. The sample includes about 34,000 clones, 76% of them seen just once. No patient escaped relapse after autologous stem cell transplantation, and brentuximab vedotin exposure varied. The sample consisted of peripheral blood mononuclear cells (PBMCs), taken before the second cycle of nivolumab. All receptors come from a human donor with classical Hodgkin lymphoma.

The CDR3 nucleotides are TGTGCCATCAGGGAGGGGGGCTCCTACGAGCAGTACTTC. It encodes CAIREGGSYEQYF. The chain is built from TRBV6-1 and TRBJ2-7, with TRBD2 as a possible D gene (7 bases). Germline loops: CDR1 MNHNS, CDR2 SASEGT. This CDR3 spans 13 amino acids. The germline V and J ends were trimmed by 10 bases and 0 bases, with 13 bases remaining between them.

This clone was detected a few times. This rearrangement joins TRBV6-1 to TRBJ2-1; 8 nucleotides line up with TRBD1. Trimming removed 3 bases from V and 9 bases from J; junction bases left unmatched: 13. This CDR3 spans 16 amino acids. Germline V lookup: CDR1 MNHNS, CDR2 SASEGT. The CDR3, as DNA: TGTGCCAGCAGTGATCTACCCTGGACAGGGAGGCCTGAGCAGTTCTTC. This translates into CASSDLPWTGRPEQFF.

The rearrangement uses TRBV5-4 and TRBJ2-3; the D gene is possibly TRBD2 (7 bases). Germline V CDR1 and CDR2: SGHNT, YYREEE (reference sequence). V lost 2 bases, J lost 4 bases, and 14 bases lay in between. The CDR3 is 15 residues long. CDR3 in DNA: TGTGCCAGCAGCTTAAGGGGGGGGACCCCAGATACGCAGTATTTT. This encodes CASSLRGGTPDTQYF.

As for this clone: Other DNA variants within this sample encode the same CDR3. The CDR3 nucleotides are TGTGCCAGTAGTATAACAGGGAGCAATCAGCCCCAGCATTTT. Protein: CASSITGSNQPQHF. V gene TRBV19 combines with J gene TRBJ1-5; TRBD1 might be the D (6 bases). The CDR3 contains 14 residues. Germline V gene sequence: CDR1 LNHDA, CDR2 SQIVND (reference sequence). Between the trimmed V and J ends, which lost 2 bases and 1 base, there was a span of 6 bases.

CDR3 in amino acids: CASSRDSDRQETQYF. The DNA for the CDR3 is TGCGCCAGCAGCAGGGACTCGGACAGACAAGAGACCCAGTACTTC. The chain recombines TRBV5-1 with TRBJ2-5; D possibly matches TRBD1 or TRBD2 (6 bases each). The CDR3 has 15 residues. Germline CDR1 reads SGHRS; CDR2 reads YFSETQ. V gave up 4 bases and J gave up 2 bases, with 15 bases separating them.

V gene TRBV27 combines with J gene TRBJ1-6, with 8 nucleotides matching TRBD1. The germline V gene has CDR1 MNHEY and CDR2 SMNVEV (reference sequence). The V gene end was trimmed by 5 bases and the J gene end by 9 bases; junction bases not matched to a gene: 9. This CDR3 spans 15 amino acids. CDR3 nucleotide sequence: TGTGCCAGCAGTAAAAGGGACAGGAGGGCTTCACCCCTCCACTTT. Amino acids: CASSKRDRRASPLHF.

Only a few counts were recorded for this clone. This chain links TRBV7-9 with TRBJ1-2, with D tentatively TRBD1 (6 bases). The V end was cut by 0 bases, the J end by 5 bases, with 10 bases between. This CDR3 contains 14 residues. Germline-derived CDR1 and CDR2 are SEHNR and FQNEAQ (reference sequence). CDR3 amino acids: CASSLAGQWYGYTF. The CDR3 DNA follows: TGTGCCAGCAGCTTAGCCGGACAGTGGTATGGCTACACCTTC.

For this clone: Possible read error: a much larger clone is one base away. V gene TRBV19 combines with J gene TRBJ1-5; possible D gene TRBD1, 5 bases. This CDR3 contains 15 residues. Germline V gene data show CDR1 as LNHDA and CDR2 as SQIVND (reference sequence). Deletions cut 6 bases from V and 2 bases from J, with 14 bases between. CDR3 amino acids: CASRGGLGGNQPQHF. CDR3 nucleotides: TGTGCCAGTAGGGGGGGGTTAGGGGGCAATCAGCCCCAGCATTTT.

The chain is built from TRBV7-9 and TRBJ1-1; D unresolved. Trimming cost V 6 bases and J 6 bases, with 5 bases left between them. Germline V CDR1 and CDR2: SEHNR, FQNEAQ (reference sequence). This CDR3 contains 10 residues. The CDR3 spells CASSGSEAFF. Here the CDR3 DNA reads TGTGCCAGCAGTGGGTCTGAAGCTTTCTTT.

The chain joins TRBV4-1 to TRBJ2-1, with 12 bases lining up with TRBD2. CDR1 and CDR2 (germline): MGHRA, YSYEKL. The CDR3 covers 15 residues. V shed 3 bases, J shed 9 bases, and the junction held 6 bases outside the gene matches. The CDR3 DNA reads TGCGCCAGCAGCCAGAGACTAGCGGGGGTAATTGAGCAGTTCTTC. It is translated as CASSQRLAGVIEQFF.

V usage is TRBV6-5 and J usage is TRBJ2-2, with a possible D match to TRBD2 (5 bases). The germline V gene encodes CDR1 MNHEY and CDR2 SVGAGI. CDR3 size: 10 residues. V was pared by 8 bases and J by 7 bases, with 5 bases between. The CDR3 nucleotides read TGTGCCAGCCGGGACGGGGAGCTGTTTTTT. Its translation: CASRDGELFF.

The chain recombines TRBV11-2 with TRBJ2-1, with D tentatively TRBD1 (6 bases). V was clipped by 0 bases and J by 11 bases, with 14 bases between them. In germline, CDR1 is SGHAT, CDR2 FQNNGV. CDR3 length equals 14 residues. The DNA of the CDR3 is TGTGCCAGCAGCTTAGATAGCCCCGGGACAAAGCAGTTCTTC. This gives the protein CASSLDSPGTKQFF.

The genes are TRBV7-8 and TRBJ2-7; TRBD1 matches at 7 bases. CDR1 and CDR2 (germline): SGHVS, FQNEAQ. The CDR3 sequence is 13 residues long. J was trimmed by 10 bases and V by 3 bases; bases with no gene match: 9. The CDR3 bases are TGTGCCAGCAGCTTGGGACAGAGCGGCCCCCAGTACTTC. Its translation: CASSLGQSGPQYF.

This clone has only a few counts. This chain uses TRBV6-1 with TRBJ2-3; 7 positions agree with TRBD1. CDR1 and CDR2 from the germline V gene are MNHNS and SASEGT. Trimming at V came to 3 bases and at J to 4 bases, leaving 7 bases not matched to a gene. The CDR3 spans 15 residues. The CDR3 protein is CASSDSQGVADTQYF. The CDR3 region has the DNA TGTGCCAGCAGTGATTCCCAGGGGGTGGCAGATACGCAGTATTTT.

This chain connects TRBV19 to TRBJ2-1; perhaps D is TRBD1 or TRBD2 (7 bases each). This CDR3 is built from 14 residues. Germline V gives CDR1 LNHDA, CDR2 SQIVND (reference sequence). The V gene lost 5 bases and the J gene lost 9 bases, with 17 bases spanning the gap. The CDR3 bases are TGTGCCAGTAGTTCCAGGGGGGGCCGGAGTGAGCAGTTCTTC. Translating it yields CASSSRGGRSEQFF.

This clone was detected only once. The CDR3 sequence is CASSLPRQGGYTF. The CDR3 DNA reads as TGTGCCAGCAGCCTCCCGAGACAGGGGGGCTACACCTTC. The gene calls are TRBV5-4 and TRBJ1-2, with 8 bases fitting TRBD1. V shed 4 bases, J shed 8 bases, and the junction held 7 bases outside the gene matches. Germline V gene lookup returns CDR1 SGHNT and CDR2 YYREEE (reference sequence). The CDR3 loop spans 13 amino acids.

This clone was seen a single time. V and J are TRBV5-1 and TRBJ2-5; no firm D call. The length of the CDR3 is 14 residues. Trimming shortened V by 4 bases and J by 0 bases, and 10 bases separated the two germline ends. The germline gives CDR1 SGHRS, CDR2 YFSETQ. The CDR3 sequence is CASSKGYNQETQYF. Here the CDR3 DNA reads TGCGCCAGCAGCAAGGGATACAACCAAGAGACCCAGTACTTC.

The chain combines TRBV7-2 with TRBJ1-1; 8 nucleotides align to TRBD1. Trimming took 2 bases from V and 0 from J; bases not matched to a gene: 2. The CDR3 length is 15 residues. Germline V gene lookup returns CDR1 SGHTA and CDR2 FQGNSA. CDR3 region: CASSLRTGLNTEAFF. The CDR3 nucleotides read TGTGCCAGCAGCTTAAGGACAGGGCTGAACACTGAAGCTTTCTTT.

This sequence joins TRBV9 and TRBJ2-1; TRBD1 might be the D (6 bases). CDR1 and CDR2 from the germline V gene are SGDLS and YYNGEE. This CDR3 contains 16 residues. V lost 2 bases, J lost 0 bases, and 12 bases lay in between. This CDR3 is CASSVGQSSSYNEQFF. The CDR3 bases are TGTGCCAGCAGCGTTGGACAGTCCAGCTCCTACAATGAGCAGTTCTTC.

The V and J genes are TRBV12-5 and TRBJ1-1; 8 bases fit TRBD1. This CDR3 contains 13 residues. Germline CDR1 is LGHNT and CDR2 is FRNRAP. With V trimmed by 3 bases and J by 5 bases, 2 bases remained unmatched. The CDR3 protein is CASGLGQGTEAFF. The CDR3 DNA reads TGTGCTAGTGGTTTAGGACAGGGTACTGAAGCTTTCTTT.

The chain joins TRBV27 to TRBJ2-7; D uncertain. There are 12 residues in the CDR3. Trimming shortened V by 0 bases and J by 3 bases, and 3 bases separated the two germline ends. Germline assignment: CDR1 MNHEY and CDR2 SMNVEV (reference sequence). CDR3 bases: TGTGCCAGCAGTTTATCGAACTACGAGCAGTACTTC. Encoded protein: CASSLSNYEQYF.

This clone was seen only once. The V and J genes are TRBV11-3 and TRBJ1-5; D is perhaps TRBD1 (6 bases). The V gene's germline CDR1 is SGHNT and CDR2 YENEEA. The CDR3 has 15 amino acids. Trimming took off 3 bases at V and 3 bases at J, with 12 bases between the two ends. This CDR3 reads CASSFLQGPNQPQHF. DNA of the CDR3: TGTGCCAGCAGCTTCTTACAGGGCCCCAATCAGCCCCAGCATTTT.

The genes are TRBV6-6 and TRBJ2-1; 8 bases are a match to TRBD2. Germline CDR1 MNHNY, CDR2 SVGAGI (reference sequence). This CDR3 comprises 16 residues. V dropped 4 bases and J dropped 4; count of bases not matched to a gene: 9. The DNA for the CDR3 is TGTGCCAGCAGTTCGGATCTAGCGGGCACTTACAATGAGCAGTTCTTC. Amino acid sequence: CASSSDLAGTYNEQFF.

This chain joins TRBV18 and TRBJ2-1; D might be TRBD2 (7 bases). CDR3 length: 14 amino acids. V shed 3 bases and J shed 7 bases, with 13 bases lying between them. CDR1 KGHSH and CDR2 LQKENI come from the germline V gene. CDR3 sequence reads: CASSPRGAKNEQFF. As DNA, the CDR3 is TGTGCCAGCTCACCCCGGGGGGCGAAAAATGAGCAGTTCTTC.

The J gene is TRBJ2-1, the V gene TRBV5-1; D is ambiguous. The CDR3 loop spans 12 amino acids. Trimming removed 4 bases at V and 4 bases at J, with 6 bases between. The V gene's germline CDR1 is SGHRS and CDR2 YFSETQ. CDR3 loop: CASSPTYNEQFF. The CDR3 DNA reads as TGCGCCAGCAGCCCCACATACAATGAGCAGTTCTTC.

The J gene is TRBJ2-5, the V gene TRBV7-2; D gene unclear. Germline-derived CDR1 and CDR2 are SGHTA and FQGNSA. This CDR3 has 16 amino acids. V lost 1 base to trimming and J lost 3 bases, with 15 bases between them. CDR3 sequence (DNA): TGTGCCAGCAGCTTAGTAGGGCTTCCCTCTAAAGAGACCCAGTACTTC. This encodes CASSLVGLPSKETQYF. Filled out from reference TRBV7-2 and TRBJ2-5, the complete variable domain reads GAGVSQSPSNKVTEKGKDVELRCDPISGHTALYWYRQSLGQGLEFLIYFQGNSAPDKSGLPSDRFSAERTGGSVSTLTIQRTQQEDSAVYLCASSLVGLPSKETQYFGPGTRLLVL.

This clone was found a few times. V gene TRBV11-2 combines with J gene TRBJ2-2; 12 bases map to TRBD1. CDR3 length: 15 residues. CDR1 and CDR2 (germline): SGHAT, FQNNGV. J lost 11 bases, V lost 3 bases, and 7 bases had no gene match. CDR3 region: CASSFGTGGLGELFF. For the CDR3, the DNA is TGTGCCAGCAGCTTCGGGACAGGGGGCCTCGGTGAGCTGTTTTTT.

This clone turned up a few times. This chain links TRBV27 with TRBJ1-3; 9 bases align to TRBD1. Trimming took 5 bases from V and 3 from J; bases not matched to a gene: 5. Germline V gives CDR1 MNHEY, CDR2 SMNVEV (reference sequence). This CDR3 has 15 amino acids. The CDR3 DNA follows: TGTGCCAGCAGTCTCACAGGGGGCGGTGGAAACACCATATATTTT. It specifies CASSLTGGGGNTIYF.

About this clone itself: The sample has other DNA sequences that encode this CDR3 too. This chain connects TRBV6-6 to TRBJ2-5, with 7 bases identical to TRBD1. The CDR3 runs 15 residues. Germline trimming cut 1 base from V and 5 bases from J; bases unmatched to any gene: 7. Germline V gene sequence: CDR1 MNHNY, CDR2 SVGAGI (reference sequence). CDR3 sequence: CASSYLTGSGETQYF. The CDR3 DNA reads as TGTGCCAGCAGTTACTTGACAGGGTCTGGGGAGACCCAGTACTTC.